This TCR beta chain was sequenced during a study of blood T cell repertoires in COVID-19. Study-level information: Specimens from acute and convalescent COVID-19 originated in the United States, Italy and Spain. T cells, B-cell-depleted T cells, or PBMCs supplied cDNA or gDNA.

Seattle's enrolled individuals joined amid active infection and were then monitored longitudinally. Sequenced by immunoSEQ multiplex PCR; TCRdb stores in-frame clones only, minus some. The sample lists some 400,000 clones, around 87% seen once, with about 10% in the top ten. Germline lookup yields CDR1 LNHDA and CDR2 SQIVND (reference sequence). This CDR3 is built from 13 residues. With 4 bases clipped from V and 6 bases from J, the junction kept 3 bases outside the gene matches. The V gene is TRBV19, the J gene TRBJ2-4; 7 bases match TRBD2. This receptor was taken from a woman aged 25 to 39 with COVID-19, enrolled during active disease. Sequencing was performed on peripheral blood. The DNA for the CDR3 is TGTGCCAGTAGTACGGGGAGGGGAAACATTCAGTACTTC. This gives the protein CASSTGRGNIQYF. The whole variable domain, remainder taken from reference TRBV19 and TRBJ2-4, is DGGITQSPKYLFRKEGQNVTLSCEQNLNHDAMYWYRQDPGQGLRLIYYSQIVNDFQKGDIAEGYSVSREKKESFPLTVTSAQKNPTAFYLCASSTGRGNIQYFGAGTRLSVL.